The 24 T cell receptor beta chains reported below all come from one sample, sequenced in a study of blood T cell repertoires in COVID-19. TCRdb's copy holds only in-frame clones and misses some; the assay was immunoSEQ multiplex PCR. Of about 320,000 clones in the sample, 90% were seen once. Sequenced: PBMCs or T cells enriched from blood (not recorded which). The source of these receptors is a woman aged 25 to 39 who had been exposed to COVID-19.

The chain joins TRBV6-1 to TRBJ2-7, with D unresolved. CDR3 length: 12 residues. CDR1 is MNHNS and CDR2 is SASEGT in the germline V gene. The V end was cut by 10 bases, the J end by 0 bases, with 10 bases between. The CDR3 here is CATSTSSYEQYF. Here the CDR3 DNA reads TGTGCCACCTCAACCAGCTCCTACGAGCAGTACTTC.

The chain employs TRBV2 and TRBJ1-3, with unresolved D. Germline assignment: CDR1 SNHLY and CDR2 FYNNEI. Trimming took 6 bases from V and 0 from J, leaving 15 bases between them. The CDR3 is 16 amino acids. This chain's CDR3 is CASSPRRLTSGNTIYF. The CDR3 DNA reads as TGTGCCAGCAGCCCGAGGAGATTGACCTCTGGAAACACCATATATTTT.

The rearrangement joins TRBV5-8 to TRBJ2-7; the match to TRBD1 covers 7 bases. CDR1 is SGHTS and CDR2 is YDEGEE in the germline V gene. V trimming: 4 bases; J trimming: 3 bases; junction bases outside the gene matches: 7. This CDR3 spans 14 amino acids. CDR3 sequence (DNA): TGTGCCAGCAGCGCCGGACAGGCCATCTACGAGCAGTACTTC. Its translation: CASSAGQAIYEQYF.

The genes are TRBV7-2 and TRBJ2-5, with 7 bases fitting TRBD2. The CDR3 covers 13 residues. Germline-derived CDR1 and CDR2 are SGHTA and FQGNSA. V lost 4 bases and J lost 4; bases outside the gene matches: 3. The CDR3 sequence is CASSSSSGETQYF. DNA of the CDR3: TGTGCCAGCAGCTCCTCTAGCGGAGAGACCCAGTACTTC.

The rearrangement uses TRBV2 and TRBJ2-3, with D possibly matching TRBD1 (6 bases). The CDR3 is made up of 18 amino acids. V lost 4 bases to trimming and J lost 1 base, with 21 bases between them. CDR1 and CDR2 from the germline V gene are SNHLY and FYNNEI. The chain's CDR3 is CASSAPYGTPGGTDTQYF. CDR3 DNA: TGTGCCAGCAGTGCCCCTTACGGGACACCCGGAGGCACAGATACGCAGTATTTT.

The chain couples TRBV5-4 to TRBJ1-1; 9 bases align to TRBD1. The CDR3 has 14 amino acids. V lost 5 bases to trimming and J lost 3 bases; unmatched junction nucleotides: 5. Per germline, CDR1 SGHNT and CDR2 YYREEE (reference sequence). The CDR3, as DNA: TGTGCCAGCAGTTTACAGGGGGCGCACACTGAAGCTTTCTTT. Translation: CASSLQGAHTEAFF.

This clone was seen just once. The rearrangement joins TRBV6-5 to TRBJ1-2; TRBD1 aligns across 8 bases. This CDR3 comprises 14 residues. Germline CDR1 reads MNHEY; CDR2 reads SVGAGI. The junction had 12 bases not matched to a gene; V was cut back by 7 bases and J by 8 bases. This CDR3 reads CASIMTGAVGGYTF. The CDR3 DNA is TGTGCCAGCATTATGACAGGGGCGGTGGGGGGCTACACCTTC.

This chain connects TRBV3-1 (or the pseudogene TRBV3-2) to TRBJ2-3; a possible D gene is TRBD1 (6 bases). Germline-derived CDR1 and CDR2 are LGHDT and YNNKEL (reference sequence). The CDR3 spans 13 residues. V lost 8 bases and J lost 2, with 11 bases in between. As DNA, the CDR3 is TGTGCCAGCGGCAGGGGACACACAGATACGCAGTATTTT. Protein product: CASGRGHTDTQYF.

This chain connects TRBV5-6 to TRBJ2-1; tentatively, D is TRBD2 (7 bases). V was shortened by 9 bases and J by 9 bases, with 19 bases between the two germline ends. The germline CDR1 and CDR2 sequences are SGHDT and YYEEEE. The CDR3 is 13 amino acids. The CDR3 DNA is TGTGCCACCTTGGGGGGGGGCCTCGGTGAGCAGTTCTTC. It translates to CATLGGGLGEQFF.

A single count supports this clone. J is TRBJ1-6 and V is TRBV5-1; 9 bases fit TRBD1. The CDR3 is 15 amino acids. The V gene's germline CDR1 is SGHRS and CDR2 YFSETQ. The V gene end was trimmed by 4 bases and the J gene end by 5 bases; junction bases not matched to a gene: 4. The CDR3 DNA reads TGCGCCAGCAGCCCGGGGGACAGGGATAATTCACCCCTCCACTTT. As protein: CASSPGDRDNSPLHF.

This chain connects TRBV2 to TRBJ2-7; possible D gene TRBD1, 7 bases. Germline lookup yields CDR1 SNHLY and CDR2 FYNNEI. CDR3 length equals 13 residues. V was cut by 8 bases and J by 5 bases, with 16 bases left in between. The CDR3 spells CASAGGQGDEQYF. Here the CDR3 DNA reads TGTGCCAGCGCTGGGGGGCAGGGGGACGAGCAGTACTTC.

This chain links TRBV3-1 (or the pseudogene TRBV3-2) with TRBJ1-2, with D possibly being TRBD1 (5 bases). With 4 bases removed from V and 4 bases from J, the gap between germline ends came to 16 bases. Germline CDR1 is LGHDT and CDR2 is YNNKEL (reference sequence). The length of the CDR3 is 15 residues. CDR3: CASSPGSRGSYGYTF. As DNA, the CDR3 is TGTGCCAGCAGCCCTGGCTCGCGGGGGAGCTATGGCTACACCTTC.

In DNA, the CDR3 is TGTGCCAGCCATAAGGACGGTAGGGGCTATGGCTACACCTTC. The encoded protein is CASHKDGRGYGYTF. V is TRBV21-1 and J is TRBJ1-2; TRBD1, the table's D call, was not compared with the DNA. TRBV21-1 is described as a pseudogene. This CDR3 region has 14 residues.

This clone occurred a few times. This rearrangement joins TRBV4-2 to TRBJ2-3, with D possibly being TRBD2 (7 bases). This CDR3 is 15 amino acids long. CDR1 is LGHNA and CDR2 is YNFKEQ in the germline V gene. V lost 0 bases to trimming and J lost 4 bases, with 11 bases between them. CDR3 bases: TGTGCCAGCAGCCAAGATCGAGGGGGGGCAGATACGCAGTATTTT. Translation gives CASSQDRGGADTQYF.

The chain couples TRBV19 to TRBJ1-6, with 7 bases fitting TRBD1. J was trimmed by 8 bases and V by 6 bases; bases with no gene match: 10. The CDR3 spans 15 residues. CDR1 is LNHDA, CDR2 SQIVND, per germline (reference sequence). CDR3 sequence: CASRNQDRFYSPLHF. CDR3 DNA: TGTGCCAGTAGAAACCAGGACAGGTTTTATTCACCCCTCCACTTT. Using reference TRBV19 and TRBJ1-6 for the parts outside the CDR3, the full variable domain is DGGITQSPKYLFRKEGQNVTLSCEQNLNHDAMYWYRQDPGQGLRLIYYSQIVNDFQKGDIAEGYSVSREKKESFPLTVTSAQKNPTAFYLCASRNQDRFYSPLHFGNGTRLTVT.

This clone came up once. This sequence joins TRBV9 and TRBJ2-7; D unclear. V gave up 0 bases and J gave up 2 bases, with 9 bases separating them. The length of the CDR3 is 14 residues. Germline CDR1 and CDR2: SGDLS and YYNGEE. CDR3 DNA: TGTGCCAGCAGCGTAGATGCAGGTGCCTACGAGCAGTACTTC. This translates into CASSVDAGAYEQYF.

This clone showed up just a few times. The J gene is TRBJ2-7, the V gene TRBV10-3; 8 positions match TRBD2. J lost 0 bases, V lost 6 bases, and 4 bases had no gene match. Germline values: CDR1 ENHRY, CDR2 SYGVKD. The CDR3 has 14 residues. The CDR3 sequence is CAIRSGGVSYEQYF. The CDR3 DNA is TGTGCCATCAGAAGCGGGGGAGTCTCCTACGAGCAGTACTTC.

A single count supports this clone. The chain links TRBV6-1 to TRBJ1-6; 9 nucleotides match TRBD1. CDR3 length equals 18 residues. With V trimmed by 2 bases and J by 5 bases, 10 bases remained unmatched. CDR1 and CDR2 (germline): MNHNS, SASEGT. The CDR3 is CASSERWTGVDHNSPLHF. In DNA form, the CDR3 reads TGTGCCAGCAGTGAACGTTGGACAGGGGTGGACCATAATTCACCCCTCCACTTT.

The chain combines TRBV5-4 with TRBJ1-5; D perhaps matches TRBD1 (6 bases). Per the germline V gene, CDR1 is SGHNT and CDR2 is YYREEE (reference sequence). This CDR3 is 14 amino acids long. The V end lost 7 bases, the J end lost 6 bases, and 17 bases lay between the germline ends. CDR3 coding DNA: TGTGCCAGCTCCGCCCCAGGGGATAGTCAGCCCCAGCATTTT. Its protein is CASSAPGDSQPQHF.

The chain employs TRBV30 and TRBJ1-5; tentative D call: TRBD1 (5 bases). There are 16 residues in the CDR3. The ends were cut back, 5 bases at V and 2 bases at J, with 19 bases in the middle. CDR1 and CDR2 (germline): GTSNPN, SVGIG (reference sequence). CDR3 in DNA: TGTGCCTGGTCCTCCGGAGGGGAAGGGGGCAATCAGCCCCAGCATTTT. It is translated as CAWSSGGEGGNQPQHF.

A remark on this clone: Other DNA sequences in this specimen translate into the identical CDR3. The rearrangement uses TRBV5-1 and TRBJ2-5; the match to TRBD1 covers 7 bases. Germline trimming cut 0 bases from V and 5 bases from J; bases unmatched to any gene: 1. This CDR3 is built from 13 residues. CDR1 is SGHRS, CDR2 YFSETQ, per germline. The DNA of the CDR3 is TGCGCCAGCAGCTTGGGACAGGGCGAGACCCAGTACTTC. Its protein is CASSLGQGETQYF.

The chain has TRBV4-1 and TRBJ1-6; no clear D gene. CDR1 is MGHRA and CDR2 is YSYEKL in the germline V gene. This CDR3 has 18 amino acids. The V end lost 3 bases, the J end lost 0 bases, and 15 bases lay between the germline ends. DNA for the CDR3: TGCGCCAGCAGCCAGAACCCGAAGTGGAGCTCCTATAATTCACCCCTCCACTTT. It is translated as CASSQNPKWSSYNSPLHF.

The chain is built from TRBV6-1 and TRBJ2-5, with 14 positions matching TRBD2. Germline V gene data show CDR1 as MNHNS and CDR2 as SASEGT. V trimming: 4 bases; J trimming: 1 base; junction bases outside the gene matches: 2. The CDR3 has 16 amino acids. The CDR3 sequence is CASSATSGGGQETQYF. CDR3 nucleotide sequence: TGTGCCAGCAGTGCGACTAGCGGGGGGGGCCAAGAGACCCAGTACTTC.

This clone appeared once. The V gene is TRBV18, the J gene TRBJ1-1; 11 nucleotides agree with TRBD1. Per germline, CDR1 KGHSH and CDR2 LQKENI. V lost 3 bases and J lost 6; bases outside the gene matches: 6. CDR3 length equals 15 residues. This chain's CDR3 is CASSPKGQGVAEAFF. DNA of the CDR3: TGTGCCAGCTCACCTAAGGGACAGGGGGTGGCTGAAGCTTTCTTT.